This entry lists 10 T cell receptor beta chains sequenced from one sample in a study of blood T cell repertoires in COVID-19. Clones were read by immunoSEQ multiplex PCR, and TCRdb kept only the in-frame ones, dropping some. The table includes about 120,000 clones, more than 75% detected once. Specimen: peripheral blood. These receptors were collected from a man between 60 and 70 years old with acute or convalescent COVID-19.

The chain combines TRBV7-8 with TRBJ2-7; a weak D match, TRBD2 (7 bases). Germline V lookup: CDR1 SGHVS, CDR2 FQNEAQ. The CDR3 is 15 amino acids. Trimming removed 2 bases at V and 5 bases at J, with 16 bases between. This CDR3 is CASSLRGGLVHEQYF. The CDR3 nucleotides are TGTGCCAGCAGCTTAAGGGGGGGCCTCGTTCACGAGCAGTACTTC.

The V and J genes are TRBV24-1 and TRBJ2-6; TRBD2 might be the D (5 bases). CDR1 and CDR2 (germline): KGHDR, SFDVKD. CDR3 length: 16 residues. V shed 5 bases and J shed 1 base, with 11 bases lying between them. The CDR3 DNA follows: TGTGCCACCAGTGTTTCCCGAGGGTCTGGGGCCAACGTCCTGACTTTC. It translates to CATSVSRGSGANVLTF.

The chain recombines TRBV6-5 with TRBJ2-5, with a possible D match to TRBD1 (6 bases). This CDR3 has 14 residues. Trimming shortened V by 8 bases and J by 1 base, and 14 bases separated the two germline ends. From germline, CDR1 is MNHEY and CDR2 SVGAGI. The CDR3: CASRPGALQETQYF. CDR3 bases: TGTGCCAGCCGTCCAGGGGCCCTCCAAGAGACCCAGTACTTC.

The V and J genes are TRBV27 and TRBJ2-1, with a possible D match to TRBD2 (6 bases). The length of the CDR3 is 14 residues. Between the trimmed V and J ends, which lost 2 bases and 7 bases, there was a span of 12 bases. CDR1 MNHEY and CDR2 SMNVEV come from the germline V gene (reference sequence). CDR3 protein: CASSLAGSGNEQFF. The CDR3 nucleotides are TGTGCCAGCAGTTTAGCGGGATCGGGTAATGAGCAGTTCTTC.

The J gene is TRBJ1-3, the V gene TRBV7-9; possibly TRBD1 for D (6 bases). The germline gives CDR1 SEHNR, CDR2 FQNEAQ (reference sequence). The CDR3 consists of 16 residues. The germline V and J ends were trimmed by 3 bases and 0 bases, with 12 bases remaining between them. The CDR3 protein is CASSFVTGSSGNTIYF. The CDR3 DNA is TGTGCCAGCAGCTTCGTGACAGGTTCCTCTGGAAACACCATATATTTT.

The chain combines TRBV18 with TRBJ1-1; 9 bases map to TRBD1. CDR1 and CDR2 from the germline V gene are KGHSH and LQKENI. The CDR3 consists of 14 residues. V lost 4 bases, J lost 4 bases, and 4 bases stayed unmatched. In DNA, the CDR3 is TGTGCCAGCTCACAACAGGGGGCGAGCACTGAAGCTTTCTTT. Its protein product is CASSQQGASTEAFF.

At least ten counts were recorded for this clone. V is TRBV9 and J is TRBJ1-5, with D uncertain. Germline V gene lookup returns CDR1 SGDLS and CDR2 YYNGEE. V was cut by 3 bases and J by 2 bases, with 9 bases left in between. The CDR3 spans 14 residues. The chain's CDR3 is CASSGWGGNQPQHF. CDR3 coding DNA: TGTGCCAGCAGCGGGTGGGGAGGCAATCAGCCCCAGCATTTT.

This clone showed up just once. The chain employs TRBV28 and TRBJ2-1, with 9 bases matching TRBD2. Germline CDR1 and CDR2: MDHEN and SYDVKM. Trimming at V came to 5 bases and at J to 6 bases, leaving 11 bases not matched to a gene. The CDR3 loop spans 16 amino acids. Here the CDR3 reads CASSPHEGGRVNEQFF. The CDR3 region has the DNA TGTGCCAGCAGTCCCCACGAGGGCGGGAGGGTCAATGAGCAGTTCTTC.

J is TRBJ1-1 and V is TRBV19; D gene ambiguous. The CDR3 covers 12 residues. V dropped 1 base and J dropped 10 bases, with 10 bases sitting between them. CDR1 is LNHDA, CDR2 SQIVND, per germline (reference sequence). CDR3: CASSIGGGRAFF. The CDR3 DNA sequence: TGTGCCAGTAGTATAGGAGGAGGTCGAGCTTTCTTT.

This clone was observed a single time. The chain carries TRBV6-5 and TRBJ1-3; no firm D call. Germline V gives CDR1 MNHEY, CDR2 SVGAGI. Trimming removed 0 bases from V and 4 bases from J, with 7 bases in between. This CDR3 region has 14 residues. CDR3 region: CASSYSSVGNTIYF. CDR3 nucleotide sequence: TGTGCCAGCAGTTACTCGTCAGTCGGAAACACCATATATTTT.